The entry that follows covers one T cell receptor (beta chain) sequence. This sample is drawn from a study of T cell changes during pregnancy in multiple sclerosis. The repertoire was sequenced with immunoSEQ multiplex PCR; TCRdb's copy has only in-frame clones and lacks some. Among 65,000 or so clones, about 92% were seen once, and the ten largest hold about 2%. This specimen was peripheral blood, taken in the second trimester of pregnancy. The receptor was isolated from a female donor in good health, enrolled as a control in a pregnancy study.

The CDR3 nucleotides read TGTGCCAGCAGCTTAGAGGCAGGGACTAACTATGGCTACACCTTC. Translated: CASSLEAGTNYGYTF. V is TRBV11-2 and J is TRBJ1-2; possible D gene TRBD1, 5 bases. The V gene lost 0 bases and the J gene lost 0 bases, with 8 bases spanning the gap. The CDR3 sequence is 15 residues long. The germline V gene has CDR1 SGHAT and CDR2 FQNNGV.